One sample yielded the 20 T cell receptor beta chains listed below, sequenced in a study of post-analysis software for immune sequencing data. Findings of the study overall: Relative to controls, patients had five TRBV segments at higher frequency, with TRBV5-6, TRBV5-1 and TRBV20-1 among these.

These receptors lack a known antigen. The TCR beta cDNA libraries carried unique molecular identifiers. TCRdb used MiXCR to reprocess the PCR reads, holding one entry per CDR3 protein. This sample has about 380,000 distinct CDR3 sequences; around a third occur once, and the top ten carry around 15%. Sample: blood. The receptors stem from a girl between 10 and 17 years old with multiple sclerosis.

The J gene is TRBJ1-5, the V gene TRBV28; a possible D gene is TRBD1 (5 bases). The CDR3 length is 17 residues. Germline CDR1 is MDHEN and CDR2 is SYDVKM. Trimming cost V 7 bases and J 0 bases, with 19 bases left between them. CDR3 protein: CASIQSVTVYSNQPQHF. The CDR3 DNA sequence: TGTGCCAGCATCCAGTCGGTGACAGTCTATAGCAATCAGCCCCAGCATTTT.

This clonotype was picked up a small number of times. The chain recombines TRBV7-9 with TRBJ2-1; 7 bases fit TRBD1. Germline V gives CDR1 SEHNR, CDR2 FQNEAQ (reference sequence). The ends lost 3 bases at V and 9 bases at J; junction bases unmatched: 11. This CDR3 region has 15 residues. The CDR3 DNA sequence: TGTGCCAGCAGCTTTCACCGGGACAGAACCGTTGAGCAGTTCTTC. Its protein is CASSFHRDRTVEQFF.

The chain combines TRBV4-1 with TRBJ2-5; D might be TRBD1 (5 bases). With the DNA end fitting TRBJ2-7 better, the J assignment may be wrong. The CDR3 has 15 residues. CDR1 is MGHRA and CDR2 is YSYEKL in the germline V gene. This chain's CDR3 is CASSQALVRGYEQYF. CDR3 coding DNA: TGCGCCAGCAGCCAAGCATTGGTAAGGGGCTACGAGCAGTACTTC.

This clonotype turned up a few times. This chain joins TRBV5-6 and TRBJ1-5, with D unclear. The V gene's germline CDR1 is SGHDT and CDR2 YYEEEE. The CDR3 covers 15 residues. Trimming removed 0 bases from V and 3 bases from J, with 10 bases in between. The CDR3 region is CASSLGPWDNQPQHF. CDR3 nucleotides: TGTGCCAGCAGCTTGGGGCCGTGGGACAATCAGCCCCAGCATTTT.

The chain's CDR3 is CATQPGLGETQYF. As DNA, the CDR3 is TGTGCCACCCAGCCGGGGCTAGGGGAGACCCAGTACTTC. The chain links TRBV7-6 to TRBJ2-5, with D perhaps assigned TRBD1 or TRBD2 (5 bases each). This CDR3 is 13 amino acids long. CDR1 and CDR2 from the germline V gene are SGHVS and FNYEAQ. V lost 10 bases to trimming and J lost 5 bases, with 17 bases between them.

This clonotype showed up many times. V gene TRBV12-3 or TRBV12-4 combines with J gene TRBJ2-7, with unresolved D. The length of the CDR3 is 11 residues. V lost 5 bases to trimming and J lost 0 bases, with 2 bases between them. The CDR3 bases are TGTGCCAGCAGTACCTCCTACGAGCAGTACTTC. Its translation: CASSTSYEQYF.

This clonotype was counted only a few times. The chain joins TRBV7-2 to TRBJ1-2; D uncertain. The CDR3 is 13 amino acids. V was pared by 3 bases and J by 3 bases, with 8 bases between. Looked up from germline, CDR1 is SGHTA and CDR2 is FQGNSA. The CDR3 sequence: CASSFRQDYGYTF. CDR3 sequence (DNA): TGTGCCAGCAGCTTCCGCCAGGACTATGGCTACACCTTC.

V gene TRBV28 combines with J gene TRBJ1-5; D might be TRBD1 (5 bases). The CDR3 runs 15 residues. V was trimmed by 3 bases and J by 4 bases, leaving 13 bases between them. Germline-derived CDR1 and CDR2 are MDHEN and SYDVKM. CDR3 bases: TGTGCCAGCAGTTTGAGGGGCCTCGCAAATCAGCCCCAGCATTTT. Protein sequence: CASSLRGLANQPQHF.

The chain recombines TRBV20-1 with TRBJ2-1, with D perhaps TRBD1 or TRBD2 (5 bases each). Germline values: CDR1 DFQATT, CDR2 SNEGSKA (reference sequence). The CDR3 sequence is 14 residues long. The V end was cut by 5 bases, the J end by 2 bases, with 13 bases between. The CDR3 DNA follows: TGCAGTGCTGTCGGGGCGCCCCCCTACAATGAGCAGTTCTTC. Translated, it gives CSAVGAPPYNEQFF.

The chain combines TRBV7-8 with TRBJ2-4; D is uncertain. CDR3 length: 13 residues. Trimming took off 0 bases at V and 2 bases at J, with 2 bases between the two ends. Germline-derived CDR1 and CDR2 are SGHVS and FQNEAQ. DNA for the CDR3: TGTGCCAGCAGCTTAGCTCCCAAAAACATTCAGTACTTC. Translation gives CASSLAPKNIQYF. The variable domain in full, completed from reference TRBV7-8 and TRBJ2-4, reads GAGVSQSPRYKVAKRGQDVALRCDPISGHVSLFWYQQALGQGPEFLTYFQNEAQLDKSGLPSDRFFAERPEGSVSTLKIQRTQQEDSAVYLCASSLAPKNIQYFGAGTRLSVL.

Points on this clonotype: The junction shows a germline mismatch at one end, possibly a read error. The gene calls are TRBV7-2 and TRBJ2-7; no firm D call. The germline gives CDR1 SGHTA, CDR2 FQGNSA. The CDR3 spans 15 residues. CDR3 bases: TGTGCCGGCAGCAGACCGGACGGAGCCTCCTACGAGCAGTACTTC. It yields the protein CAGSRPDGASYEQYF. The variable domain in full, completed from reference TRBV7-2 and TRBJ2-7, reads GAGVSQSPSNKVTEKGKDVELRCDPISGHTALYWYRQSLGQGLEFLIYFQGNSAPDKSGLPSDRFSAERTGGSVSTLTIQRTQQEDSAVYLCAGSRPDGASYEQYFGPGTRLTVT.

This clonotype has just a few counts. The chain recombines TRBV12-3 or TRBV12-4 with TRBJ2-5; TRBD2 matches at 10 bases. V was clipped by 2 bases and J by 1 base; unmatched bases: 7. There are 17 residues in the CDR3. CDR3 nucleotide sequence: TGTGCCAGCAGTTTACCCGGGCTAGCGGGGGCCCAAGAGACCCAGTACTTC. It specifies CASSLPGLAGAQETQYF.

The chain uses TRBV5-1 and TRBJ2-5; 9 nucleotides align to TRBD1. In germline, CDR1 is SGHRS, CDR2 YFSETQ. J was trimmed by 1 base and V by 0 bases; bases with no gene match: 1. This CDR3 contains 15 residues. CDR3 in DNA: TGCGCCAGCAGCTTGGTGGACAGGGGCCAAGAGACCCAGTACTTC. Translated: CASSLVDRGQETQYF.

This clonotype showed up just a few times. The chain has TRBV18 and TRBJ2-1; the D is unclear. The CDR3 is made up of 14 amino acids. V dropped 4 bases and J dropped 3 bases, with 10 bases sitting between them. Germline CDR1 KGHSH, CDR2 LQKENI. As DNA, the CDR3 is TGTGCCAGCTCACGGACGGGTTACTACAATGAGCAGTTCTTC. Its protein is CASSRTGYYNEQFF.

The genes are TRBV6-6 and TRBJ2-7; the D gene could be TRBD1 or TRBD2 (5 bases each). The tail of the sequence fits TRBJ2-5 better, so the J call may be wrong. Germline CDR1 reads MNHNY; CDR2 reads SVGAGI (reference sequence). The CDR3 has 15 residues. CDR3 coding DNA: TGTGCCAGCAGTTACTTAAGATCCGCTGGGGGGACCCAGTACTTC. Its protein is CASSYLRSAGGTQYF.

This clonotype was picked up a small number of times. The V call is TRBV5-1, the J call TRBJ2-5; D not resolved. CDR3 length: 12 amino acids. Looked up from germline, CDR1 is SGHRS and CDR2 is YFSETQ. The ends were cut back, 4 bases at V and 5 bases at J, with 9 bases in the middle. DNA for the CDR3: TGCGCCAGCAGCCACCCCGACGAGACCCAGTACTTC. Amino acids: CASSHPDETQYF. Full variable domain (missing parts from reference TRBV5-1 and TRBJ2-5): KAGVTQTPRYLIKTRGQQVTLSCSPISGHRSVSWYQQTPGQGLQFLFEYFSETQRNKGNFPGRFSGRQFSNSRSEMNVSTLELGDSALYLCASSHPDETQYFGPGTRLLVL.

In this sample, this clonotype turned up a few times. The chain recombines TRBV4-2 with TRBJ2-3; D might be TRBD1 (6 bases). The length of the CDR3 is 15 residues. Germline V gene lookup returns CDR1 LGHNA and CDR2 YNFKEQ. V lost 0 bases and J lost 1, with 8 bases in between. CDR3 coding DNA: TGTGCCAGCAGCCAAGACCCAGGGGGCACAGATACGCAGTATTTT. As protein: CASSQDPGGTDTQYF.

The chain is built from TRBV6-6 and TRBJ1-3; 8 nucleotides line up with TRBD1. Germline loops: CDR1 MNHNY, CDR2 SVGAGI (reference sequence). This CDR3 spans 16 amino acids. Losses at the gene ends were 4 bases for V and 4 bases for J; bases not matched to a gene: 9. The CDR3 spells CASSSRTGRGGNTIYF. The CDR3 DNA reads as TGTGCCAGCAGTTCGCGGACAGGGAGGGGCGGAAACACCATATATTTT.

J is TRBJ2-7 and V is TRBV20-1; 7 positions agree with TRBD1. The CDR3 spans 12 residues. J gave up 6 bases and V 5 bases, and 7 bases lay outside the gene matches. Germline V gives CDR1 DFQATT, CDR2 SNEGSKA (reference sequence). The CDR3 bases are TGCAGTGCTGGGAGAGGGGGCGTCGAGCAGTACTTC. Translated: CSAGRGGVEQYF.

The chain employs TRBV2 and TRBJ2-1; TRBD2 is a possible D gene (7 bases). Deletions cut 4 bases from V and 1 base from J, with 14 bases between. This CDR3 has 16 residues. Germline values: CDR1 SNHLY, CDR2 FYNNEI. In DNA, the CDR3 is TGTGCCAGCAGTGGGGGGGGGCAGGGATCCTACAATGAGCAGTTCTTC. Its translation: CASSGGGQGSYNEQFF.